The 2 T cell receptor beta chains below come from one sample, sequenced in a study of identical twins. Using its own MiXCR run on the 5' RACE reads, TCRdb lists one record per CDR3 protein. The sample contains 220,000 or so distinct CDR3 sequences, 5.5% to 8% of which appear only once. This sample also belongs to another study, concerning yellow fever vaccine responses in identical twins.

Sequences were obtained from memory (CD45RO+) T cells sorted from blood. The receptors derive from a woman under 30 in good health.

This clonotype came up many times. The genes are TRBV6-5 and TRBJ2-1, with 11 bases that match TRBD2. The CDR3 consists of 17 residues. Trimming at V came to 0 bases and at J to 4 bases, leaving 5 bases not matched to a gene. CDR1 and CDR2 from the germline V gene are MNHEY and SVGAGI. CDR3 bases: TGTGCCAGCAGTTACTCCCTAGCGGGGGGACTATACAATGAGCAGTTCTTC. Protein product: CASSYSLAGGLYNEQFF.

This clonotype was counted a few times. In DNA form, the CDR3 reads TGTGCCAGCAGCAAAGTGGGTTGGGGAAGCTCCTACAATGAGCAGTTCTTC. It codes for CASSKVGWGSSYNEQFF. The chain employs TRBV7-6 and TRBJ2-1; no clear D. This CDR3 has 17 residues. Germline assignment: CDR1 SGHVS and CDR2 FNYEAQ. Trimming took off 5 bases at V and 0 bases at J, with 17 bases between the two ends.